The entry that follows covers one T cell receptor beta chain sequence. This record comes from a study of regulatory T cells in long-lasting Graves disease. The CDR3 contains 17 residues. J lost 2 bases, V lost 6 bases, and 9 bases had no gene match. The germline gives CDR1 KGHSH, CDR2 LQKENI. Arm-PCR of CDR3 regions and iRepertoire HTBI primers were the basis on which TCR beta libraries were built. Each CDR3 protein is one row after TCRdb ran MiXCR on the multiplex PCR reads. Counted here are 550,000 or so distinct CDR3 sequences, around 12% occurring once; the ten biggest clones make up 8% to 10%. Time point denoted: newly diagnosed GD, antithyroid drugs for less than 3 months. PBMC-derived RNA was used for the TCR library. The same specimen was also included in a second study, on T cells in Graves' hyperthyroidism and ophthalmopathy.

Material: peripheral blood mononuclear cells (PBMCs), obtained at new diagnosis, from a patient treated with antithyroid drugs. This rearrangement joins TRBV18 to TRBJ2-6, with 8 bases identical to TRBD1. The receptor was derived from a woman between 25 and 40 years old with Graves disease. The CDR3 DNA is TGTGCCAGCTCTCGACAGGGGAACCTTCCTGGGGCCAACGTCCTGACTTTC. Encoded protein: CASSRQGNLPGANVLTF.